This T cell receptor (beta chain) was identified in a study of neurological immune-mediated disorders. Study findings and constraints: Among expanded clones, no CDR3 amino acid sequences were shared across subjects, a pattern suggesting private repertoires in all groups.

The method for making cDNA was 5'RACE, and it used 10-nucleotide random UMIs. Each CDR3 protein gets one entry after TCRdb re-called the 5' RACE reads with MiXCR. The sample has 77,000 or so distinct CDR3 sequences, around 9.9% seen once. This clonotype was seen many times. Its antigen is not identified. V lost 7 bases and J lost 1, with 13 bases in between. CDR1 is SNHLY and CDR2 is FYNNEI in the germline V gene. The CDR3 covers 14 residues. The receptor was isolated from a man aged 50 to 60 in good health. Material for sequencing was PBMCs. This chain uses TRBV2 with TRBJ2-5; weak D call: TRBD1 (6 bases). CDR3 nucleotide sequence: TGTGCCAGCAATGGCAGGGGAATCCAAGAGACCCAGTACTTC. Translating it yields CASNGRGIQETQYF.